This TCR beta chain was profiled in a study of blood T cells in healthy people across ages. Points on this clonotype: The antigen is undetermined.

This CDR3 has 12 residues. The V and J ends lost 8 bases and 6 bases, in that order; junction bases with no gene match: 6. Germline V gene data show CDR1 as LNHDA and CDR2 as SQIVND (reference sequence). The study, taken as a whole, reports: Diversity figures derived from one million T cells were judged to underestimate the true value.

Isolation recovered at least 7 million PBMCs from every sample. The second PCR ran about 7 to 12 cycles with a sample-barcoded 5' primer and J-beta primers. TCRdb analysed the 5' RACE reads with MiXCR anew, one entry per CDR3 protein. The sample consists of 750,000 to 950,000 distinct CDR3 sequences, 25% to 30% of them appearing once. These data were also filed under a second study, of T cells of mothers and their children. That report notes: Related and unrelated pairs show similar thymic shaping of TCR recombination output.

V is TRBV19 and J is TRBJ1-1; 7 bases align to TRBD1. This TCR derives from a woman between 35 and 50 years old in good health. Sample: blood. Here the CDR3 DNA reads TGTGCCAGTTTCGACAGGGTGGCTGAAGCTTTCTTT. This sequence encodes CASFDRVAEAFF.